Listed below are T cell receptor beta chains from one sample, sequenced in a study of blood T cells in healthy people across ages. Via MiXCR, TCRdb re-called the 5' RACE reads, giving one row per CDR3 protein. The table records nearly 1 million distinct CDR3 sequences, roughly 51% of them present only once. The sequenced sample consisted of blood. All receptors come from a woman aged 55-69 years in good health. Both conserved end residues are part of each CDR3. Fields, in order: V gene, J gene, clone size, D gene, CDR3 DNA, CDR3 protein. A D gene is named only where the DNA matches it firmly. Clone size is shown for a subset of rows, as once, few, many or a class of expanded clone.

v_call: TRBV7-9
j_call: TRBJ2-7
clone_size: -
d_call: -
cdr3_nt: TGTGCCAGCAGCTTAGTAGCTGCTCCGACGGGGGAGCAGTACTTC
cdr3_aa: CASSLVAAPTGEQYF

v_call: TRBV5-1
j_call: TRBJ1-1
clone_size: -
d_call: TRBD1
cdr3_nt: TGCGCCAGCAGCTCCTACAGGGGGACCACTGAAGCTTTCTTT
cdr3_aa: CASSSYRGTTEAFF

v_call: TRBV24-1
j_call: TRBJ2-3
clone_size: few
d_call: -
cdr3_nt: TGTGCCACCAGTGATTGGGCCAGGGGAGCAGATACGCAGTATTTT
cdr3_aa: CATSDWARGADTQYF

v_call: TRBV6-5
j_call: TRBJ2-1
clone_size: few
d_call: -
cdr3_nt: TGTGCCAGCAGGCGAACTATGGATGAGCAGTTCTTC
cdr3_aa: CASRRTMDEQFF

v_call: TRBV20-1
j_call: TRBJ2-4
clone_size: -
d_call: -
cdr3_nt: TGCAGTGGTACGGGGGCCAAAAACATTCAGTACTTC
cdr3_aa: CSGTGAKNIQYF

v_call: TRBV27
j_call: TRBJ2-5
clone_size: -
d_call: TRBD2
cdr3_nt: TGTGCCAGCAGTTTATACGGGGGGGCGGGGGAGACCCAGTACTTC
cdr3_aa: CASSLYGGAGETQYF

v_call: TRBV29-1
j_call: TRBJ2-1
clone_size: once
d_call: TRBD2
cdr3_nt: TGCAGCACTAGCGGAGGGGCCTACAGTGAGCAGTTCTTC
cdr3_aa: CSTSGGAYSEQFF

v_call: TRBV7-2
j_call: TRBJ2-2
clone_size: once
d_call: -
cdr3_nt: TGTGCCAGCAGGTTCCAGGGGTCCGGGGAGCTGTTTTTT
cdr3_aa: CASRFQGSGELFF

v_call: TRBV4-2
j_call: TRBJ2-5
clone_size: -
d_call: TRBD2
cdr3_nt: TGTGCCAGCAGCCAAGGGACGGGGGGAGTAGAAGAGACCCAGTACTTC
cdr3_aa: CASSQGTGGVEETQYF

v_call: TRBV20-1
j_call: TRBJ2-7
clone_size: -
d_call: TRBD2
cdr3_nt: TGCAGTGCTAGTGCGACTAGCGGATACTACGAGCAGTACTTC
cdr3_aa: CSASATSGYYEQYF

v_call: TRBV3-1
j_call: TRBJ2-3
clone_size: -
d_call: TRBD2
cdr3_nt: TGTGCCAGCAGCTTTCGACTAGCGGGAAAGGACGATACGCAGTATTTT
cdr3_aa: CASSFRLAGKDDTQYF

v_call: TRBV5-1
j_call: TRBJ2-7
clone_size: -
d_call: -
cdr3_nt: TGCGCCAGCAGCTTCAGTTCGAGGGGCAACGAGCAGTACTTC
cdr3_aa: CASSFSSRGNEQYF

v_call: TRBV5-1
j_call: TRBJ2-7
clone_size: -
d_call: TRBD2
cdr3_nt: TGCGCCAGCAGCTTGTACACTAGCGGCGAGCAGTACTTC
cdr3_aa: CASSLYTSGEQYF

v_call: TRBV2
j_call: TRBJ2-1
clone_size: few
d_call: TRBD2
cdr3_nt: TGTGCCAGCAGAGAGGCGGGAGGGCCCATCAATGAGCAGTTCTTC
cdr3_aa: CASREAGGPINEQFF

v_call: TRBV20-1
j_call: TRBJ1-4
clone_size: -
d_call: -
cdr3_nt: TGCAGTGCTAGAGACCTAGGGGGAGGGGGTGAAAAACTGTTTTTT
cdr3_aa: CSARDLGGGGEKLFF

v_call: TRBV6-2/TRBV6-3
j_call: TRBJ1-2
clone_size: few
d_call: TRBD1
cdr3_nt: TGTGCCAGCAGTCCGGCAGGGGGCAGCTATGGCTACACCTTC
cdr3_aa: CASSPAGGSYGYTF

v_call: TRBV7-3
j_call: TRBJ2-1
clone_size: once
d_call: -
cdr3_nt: TGTGCCAGCAGCTTAGACGGCCAGGCCCAGGCTGAGCAGTTCTTC
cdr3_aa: CASSLDGQAQAEQFF

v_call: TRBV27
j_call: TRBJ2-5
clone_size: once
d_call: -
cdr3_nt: TGTGCCAGCAGTTTCGGGTGGGAGCGGTACTTC
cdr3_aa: CASSFGWERYF

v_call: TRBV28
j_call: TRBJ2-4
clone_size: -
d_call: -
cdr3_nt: TGTGCCAGCAGTTCCCGTAAGGGGCTCAGCATTCAGTACTTC
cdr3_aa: CASSSRKGLSIQYF

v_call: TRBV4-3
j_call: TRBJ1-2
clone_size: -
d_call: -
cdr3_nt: TGCGCCAGCAGCCAAGAACGGACCGGACGTACCTATGGCTACACCTTC
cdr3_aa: CASSQERTGRTYGYTF

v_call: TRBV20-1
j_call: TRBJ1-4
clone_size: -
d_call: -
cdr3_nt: TGCAGTGCTCCCTTGACGGCCTCTGGTGAAAAACTGTTTTTT
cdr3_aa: CSAPLTASGEKLFF

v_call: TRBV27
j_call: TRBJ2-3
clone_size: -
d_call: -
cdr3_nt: TGTGCCAGCATGGACGGGCTTCCCACAGATACGCAGTATTTT
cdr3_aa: CASMDGLPTDTQYF

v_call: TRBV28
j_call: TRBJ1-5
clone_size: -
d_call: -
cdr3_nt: TGTGCCAGCAGTTTATACAGGGTGAGCAATCAGCCCCAGCATTTT
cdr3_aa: CASSLYRVSNQPQHF

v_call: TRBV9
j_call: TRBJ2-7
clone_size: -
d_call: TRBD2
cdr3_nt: TGTGCCAGCAGCGTAGCTACCGGTAGCGGGAGCTCCTACAATGAGCAGTACTTC
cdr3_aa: CASSVATGSGSSYNEQYF

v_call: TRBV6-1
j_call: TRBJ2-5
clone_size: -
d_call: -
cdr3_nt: TGTGCCGGCAAGGACAGAGCCCAAGAGACCCAGTACTTC
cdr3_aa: CAGKDRAQETQYF

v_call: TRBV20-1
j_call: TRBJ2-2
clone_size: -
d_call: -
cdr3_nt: TGCAGTGCTTCCCAGGACAGTCCTAGCGAACGGGTGTTTTTT
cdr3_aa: CSASQDSPSERVFF

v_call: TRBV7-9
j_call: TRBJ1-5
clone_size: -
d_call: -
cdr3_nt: TGTGCCAGCAGCTTAGAAGCGGGACCCGGGCATTTT
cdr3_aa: CASSLEAGPGHF

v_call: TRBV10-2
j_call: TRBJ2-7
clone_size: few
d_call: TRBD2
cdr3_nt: TGCGCCAGCAGTGAGTCAGCAACGGGAGGGCCGAGCGAGCAGTACTTC
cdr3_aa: CASSESATGGPSEQYF

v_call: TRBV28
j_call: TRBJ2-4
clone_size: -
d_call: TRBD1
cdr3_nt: TGTGCCAGCAGGGACAGGGGCCCTAAAAACATTCAGTACTTC
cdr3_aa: CASRDRGPKNIQYF

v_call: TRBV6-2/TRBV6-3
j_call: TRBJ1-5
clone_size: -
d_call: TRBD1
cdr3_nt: TGTGCCAGCCGGGACAGAAGCCCTCAGCCCCAGCATTTT
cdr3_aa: CASRDRSPQPQHF

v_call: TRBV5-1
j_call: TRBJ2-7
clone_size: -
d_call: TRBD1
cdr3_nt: TGCGCCAGCAGCTTGGGCCGGGACAGGGACACCTACGAGCAGTACTTC
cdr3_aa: CASSLGRDRDTYEQYF

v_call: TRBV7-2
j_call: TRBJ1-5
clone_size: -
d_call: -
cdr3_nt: TGTGCCAGCAGTAAAGGCACGGCCCAGCATTTT
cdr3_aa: CASSKGTAQHF

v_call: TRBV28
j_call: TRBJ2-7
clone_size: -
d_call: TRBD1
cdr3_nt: TGTGCCAGCAGTTTGGGGGGACAGGGATCCTACGAGCAGTACTTC
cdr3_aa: CASSLGGQGSYEQYF

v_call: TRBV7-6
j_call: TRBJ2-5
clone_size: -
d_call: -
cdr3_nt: TGTGCCAGCAGCGACCATTGGGAGCAGTACTTC
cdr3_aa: CASSDHWEQYF

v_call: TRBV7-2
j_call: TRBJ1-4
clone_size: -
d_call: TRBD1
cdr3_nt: TGTGCCAGCAGCCCATCCGGGACAGGGGTTGAAAAACTGTTTTTT
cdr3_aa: CASSPSGTGVEKLFF

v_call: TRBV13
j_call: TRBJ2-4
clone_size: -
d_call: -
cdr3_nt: TGTGCCAGCAGCTTAGAAGGACCGAGGGAGCAGTACTTC
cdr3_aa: CASSLEGPREQYF

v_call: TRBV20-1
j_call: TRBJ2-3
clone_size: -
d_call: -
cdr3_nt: -
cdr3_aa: CSTSGGVTDTQYF

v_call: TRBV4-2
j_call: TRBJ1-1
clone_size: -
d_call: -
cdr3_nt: TGTGCCAGCAGCCCCCGGGGGGATGGGAGGGGCACTGAAGCTTTCTTT
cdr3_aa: CASSPRGDGRGTEAFF

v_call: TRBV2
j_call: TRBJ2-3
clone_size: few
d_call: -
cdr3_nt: TGTGCCAGCACCCTGGAGGGGGATACGCAGTATTTT
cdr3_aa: CASTLEGDTQYF

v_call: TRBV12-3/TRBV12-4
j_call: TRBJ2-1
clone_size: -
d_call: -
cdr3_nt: TGTGCCAGCACCCCGGACAGTTACTCCTACAATGAGCAGTTCTTC
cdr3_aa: CASTPDSYSYNEQFF

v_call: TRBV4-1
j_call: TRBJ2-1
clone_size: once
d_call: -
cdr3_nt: TGCGCCAGCAGCCAAGTGGTATACAATGAGCAGTTCTTC
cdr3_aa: CASSQVVYNEQFF

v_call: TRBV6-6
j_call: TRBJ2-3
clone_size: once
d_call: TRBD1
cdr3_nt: TGTGCCAGCAGTAGACAGGGAATGGGGACAGATACGCAGTATTTT
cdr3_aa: CASSRQGMGTDTQYF

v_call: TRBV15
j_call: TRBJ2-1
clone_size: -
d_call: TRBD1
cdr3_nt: TGTGCCACCAGCAGAGATCGGGACAGGGGGACCAATGAGCAGTTCTTC
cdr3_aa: CATSRDRDRGTNEQFF

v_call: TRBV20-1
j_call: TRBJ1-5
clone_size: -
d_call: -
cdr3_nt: TGCAGTGCCAGACAGGCCCCTAGCAATCAGCCCCAGCATTTT
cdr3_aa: CSARQAPSNQPQHF

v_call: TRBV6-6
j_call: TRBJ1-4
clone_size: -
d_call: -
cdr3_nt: TGTGCCAGCAGTTACCGGGACAAGAATGAAAAACTGTTTTTT
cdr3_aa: CASSYRDKNEKLFF

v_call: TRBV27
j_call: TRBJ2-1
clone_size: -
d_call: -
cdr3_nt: TGTGCCAGCAGTTTTTACTGGGGAGATGAGCAGTTCTTC
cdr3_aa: CASSFYWGDEQFF

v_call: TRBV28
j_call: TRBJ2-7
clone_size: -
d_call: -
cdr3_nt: TGTGCCAGCAGTTTACGACGCCAGGGCTCCCACGAGCAGTACTTC
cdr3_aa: CASSLRRQGSHEQYF

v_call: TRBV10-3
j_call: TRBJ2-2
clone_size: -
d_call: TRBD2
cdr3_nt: TGTGCCATCAGCGCGGTGTGGGCCGGGAGGGGAACCGGGGAGCTGTTTTTT
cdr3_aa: CAISAVWAGRGTGELFF

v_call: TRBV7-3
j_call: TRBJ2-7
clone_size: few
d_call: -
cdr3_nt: TGTGCCAGCGGAACCGACCAAGCAGCACCCTACGAGCAGTACTTC
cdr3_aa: CASGTDQAAPYEQYF

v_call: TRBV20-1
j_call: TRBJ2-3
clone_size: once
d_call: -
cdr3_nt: TGCAGTTCCCCACTTGGAGGGGTGAGCACAGATACGCAGTATTTT
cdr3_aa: CSSPLGGVSTDTQYF

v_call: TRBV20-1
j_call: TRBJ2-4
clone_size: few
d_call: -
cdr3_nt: TGCAGTGCCAGCCAGGTAGCCAAAAACATTCAGTACTTC
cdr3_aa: CSASQVAKNIQYF

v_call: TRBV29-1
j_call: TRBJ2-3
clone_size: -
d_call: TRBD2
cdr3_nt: TGCAGCCCCGAGGTCCGTAGCGGGAGCGCAGATACGCAGTATTTT
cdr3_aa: CSPEVRSGSADTQYF

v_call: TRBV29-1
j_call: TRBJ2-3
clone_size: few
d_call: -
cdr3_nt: TGCAGCGTGCAACAGGGCACAGATACGCAGTATTTT
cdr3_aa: CSVQQGTDTQYF